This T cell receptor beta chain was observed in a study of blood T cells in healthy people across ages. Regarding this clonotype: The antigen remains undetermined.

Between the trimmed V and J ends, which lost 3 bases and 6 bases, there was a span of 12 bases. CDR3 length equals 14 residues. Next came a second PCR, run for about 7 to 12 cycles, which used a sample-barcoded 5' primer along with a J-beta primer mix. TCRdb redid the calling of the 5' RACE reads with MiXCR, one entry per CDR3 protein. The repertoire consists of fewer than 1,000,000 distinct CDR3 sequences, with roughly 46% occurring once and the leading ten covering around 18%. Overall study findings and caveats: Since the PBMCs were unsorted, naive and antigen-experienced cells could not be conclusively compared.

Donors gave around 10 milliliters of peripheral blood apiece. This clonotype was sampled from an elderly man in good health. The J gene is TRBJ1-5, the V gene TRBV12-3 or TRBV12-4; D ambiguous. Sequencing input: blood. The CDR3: CASSFGGEGQPQHF. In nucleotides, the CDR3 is TGTGCCAGCAGTTTCGGAGGAGAAGGTCAGCCCCAGCATTTT.